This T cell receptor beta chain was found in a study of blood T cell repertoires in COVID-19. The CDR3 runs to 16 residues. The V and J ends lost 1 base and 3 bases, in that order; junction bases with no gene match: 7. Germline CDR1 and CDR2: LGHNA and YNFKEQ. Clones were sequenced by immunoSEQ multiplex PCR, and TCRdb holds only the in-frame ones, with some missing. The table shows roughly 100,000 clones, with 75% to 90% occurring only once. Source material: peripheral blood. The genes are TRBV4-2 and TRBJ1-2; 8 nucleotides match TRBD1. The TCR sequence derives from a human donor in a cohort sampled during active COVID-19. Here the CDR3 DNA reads TGTGCCAGCAGCCAAGGCGGACAGGGATATGACTATGGCTACACCTTC. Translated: CASSQGGQGYDYGYTF.